The clone carrying this TCR beta chain was observed at least ten times. What it binds is unknown. This specimen belongs to a study of Graves' ophthalmopathy and Graves' hyperthyroidism. General study findings and limits: Ophthalmopathy progression prediction by the model yielded a sensitivity of 55% to 71% and a specificity of 72% to 75%. Most clonotypes expanded in thyroid above 0.001 frequency were present in blood too. Ophthalmopathy was separated from stable hyperthyroidism by a 13-signature model with 87.88% sensitivity and approximately 79% specificity.

Certain patients were not enrolled. These were patients with other autoimmune diseases, uncontrolled infections, pregnancy or lactation. Amplifying from RNA transcripts, the study obtained TCR beta CDR3 regions. HTBI primers primed a first-round RT-PCR, and a second-round multiplex PCR followed. MiXCR, applied by TCRdb to the multiplex PCR reads, yields one record per CDR3 protein. The table shows about 1.1 million distinct CDR3 sequences, with about 36% occurring only once. The specimen sequenced was peripheral blood or thyroid tissue (not recorded which). The sequence was collected from an adult man with Graves' hyperthyroidism.

CDR3 loop: CASSAPGQGVYEQYF. The CDR3 region has the DNA TGTGCCAGTAGTGCACCGGGACAGGGCGTCTACGAGCAGTACTTC. This chain links TRBV19 with TRBJ2-7, with 9 bases that match TRBD1. Germline-derived CDR1 and CDR2 are LNHDA and SQIVND (reference sequence). V shed 5 bases and J 3 bases; nucleotides not matched to a gene: 8. This CDR3 is built from 15 residues.